This T cell receptor (beta chain) comes out of a study of shared clonotypes between healthy human individuals (TCRdb year 2020). For the study in its entirety: The cohort comprised a couple of women and three men aged 18 to 49 years. Per donor, three plates each were used for CD4 naive and CD4 memory, two for CD8 naive, and one for CD8 memory. To estimate repertoire size and how much clonotypes are shared between individuals, the study performed deep sequencing of blood TCR repertoires from 4 to 6 healthy adults. Different laboratories and diverse techniques were used to prepare libraries and sequence TCR repertoires, to increase sequencing depth and limit assay-specific biases. Each donor's leukapheresis produced roughly between about 0.9 and 9.5 billion PBMCs. Beyond this particular receptor, the publication reports: Clonotypes shared by all four sorted-subset donors showed higher generation probabilities than non-shared clonotypes. Only blood was sampled, and tissue TCR repertoires likely differ from those in blood. Rarefaction of sorted-subset datasets indicated incomplete sequencing despite the large sequencing depth. Because the study included only a small number of donors, the genetic and exposure-history diversity represented was limited. Estimated clonotype richness was generally larger for naive than for memory subsets. Pairwise subsampling led to the expectation that sequencing depth would affect the degree of clonotype sharing among donors. Approximately 5% of naive CD4, 3.5% of naive CD8, approximately 2.2% of memory CD4, and 0.4% of memory CD8 clonotypes were shared across several donors.

Using the deep immunoSEQ assay, TCR CDR3 regions were amplified from genomic DNA by multiplex PCR. For each cell subset, the extracted genomic DNA was distributed evenly across all wells of several immunoSEQ 96-well plates, and each plate served as one replicate. For sorted subsets, about 200 ng genomic DNA, equal to 30,000 or so T cell genomes, was loaded into each replicate PCR. Purified libraries were measured with a Qubit 3.0 fluorometer, size-checked on a Bioanalyzer 2100, and measured again with the KAPA Library Quantification kit. Every immunoSEQ 96-well plate was sequenced on a dedicated single-read 150-cycle Illumina NextSeq 550 flow cell. The original pipeline was this. Because the immunoSEQ output included only junctional sequences and no quality scores, the filtering could not be the same as the filtering used for full-length reads. Sequences were annotated with PyIR, a Python wrapper for IgBLAST v1.9, using IMGT germline references to assign V/J genes and CDR3. Reads were removed for weak V/J assignments (E-value above 1e-6), missing CDR3, stop codons, out-of-frame junctions, or ambiguous translated residues. V3J clonotypes were defined as sequences sharing an identical inferred V gene, J gene, and CDR3 amino acid sequence. Percentage overlap between repertoires was computed as shared unique clonotypes divided by the size of the smaller repertoire. Richness of each repertoire was evaluated using RTK rarefaction, the Chao1 estimator, and Recon v2.1 estimates of unobserved clonotypes. For all TCRbeta clonotypes obtained by the gDNA method from a handful of donors, generation probabilities were computed with OLGA. Here the immuneACCESS table is served through TCRdb, limited to in-frame sequences with V and J called. Missing clones are a known gap in these copies; in checked studies unresolved V genes cover under half, and the rest lacks a known reason. V, J and clone size were drawn from that table, and D and trimming were deduced from the DNA. In this sample the table shows roughly 1,000,000 clones, around 78% of which occur a single time. The ten largest clonotypes hold roughly 0.61% of the sample.

In this sample, this clone turned up a few times. No antigen is known for it. Qualities for individual bases were not recorded, and no much larger clone is one base off. Healthy HIV-negative adults with no recently reported acute infections or vaccinations were included as donors. Every donor was a Caucasian adult living in Nashville, Tennessee, USA. CD4+ T cells were enriched by magnetic negative selection; naive cells were then positively selected on CD45RA, and the negative fraction formed the memory subset. Blood was collected by leukapheresis, and PBMCs were isolated by Ficoll-Histopaque density gradient centrifugation and then cryopreserved in liquid nitrogen vapor phase. Purity and quantity of every magnetically sorted T cell population were checked by analytical flow cytometry. From each sorted fraction, genomic DNA was isolated and quantified by UV absorbance on a Nanodrop 2000c. The germline V gene gives CDR1 as SGHRS and CDR2 as YFSETQ. V and J lose 0 bases and 12 bases, and a span of 10 bases separates them. The CDR3 runs 12 amino acids, cysteine and phenylalanine included. Only the CDR3 DNA is retained, 36 bases long and in frame from the first base.

The sequencing sample was made of memory CD4+ T cells from PBMCs. Read against the paper, the sample's cell subset or site label means: CD45RA-negative fraction. The chain employs TRBV5-1 and TRBJ2-1, with a weak D call of TRBD2 (5 bases match). The receptor's source is a man between 18 and 35 years old in good health. Some clones in this sample may be carry-over from other donors' samples. The sequence in DNA is TGCGCCAGCAGCTTGGCCGCGGGCCTGCAGTTCTTC. This sequence encodes CASSLAAGLQFF.